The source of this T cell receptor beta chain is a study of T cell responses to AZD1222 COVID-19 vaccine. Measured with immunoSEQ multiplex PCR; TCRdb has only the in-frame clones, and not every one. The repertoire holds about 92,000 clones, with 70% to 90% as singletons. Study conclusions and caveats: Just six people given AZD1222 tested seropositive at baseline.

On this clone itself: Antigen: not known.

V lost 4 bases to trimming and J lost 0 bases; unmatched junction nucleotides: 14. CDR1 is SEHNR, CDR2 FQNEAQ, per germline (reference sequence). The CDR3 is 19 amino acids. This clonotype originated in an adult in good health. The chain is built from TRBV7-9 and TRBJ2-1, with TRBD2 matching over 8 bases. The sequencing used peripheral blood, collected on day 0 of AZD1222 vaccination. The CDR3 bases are TGTGCCAGCAGCTCTAGCATGGGTCTGCTAGCGGGCTCCTACAATGAGCAGTTCTTC. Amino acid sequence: CASSSSMGLLAGSYNEQFF.